This entry describes one T cell receptor (beta chain). RNA transcripts were the template for amplifying TCR beta CDR3 regions. During a first-round RT-PCR of the TCR CDR3, the HTBI primer set was used. TCRdb itself ran the multiplex PCR reads through MiXCR, one entry per CDR3 protein. The table shows around 500,000 distinct CDR3 sequences, with 14% occurring only once. V lost 4 bases, J lost 4 bases, and 13 bases lay in between. The CDR3 extends over 15 amino acids. Germline V CDR1 and CDR2: MNHEY, SVGAGI. The sample comes from a study of T cells in Graves' hyperthyroidism and ophthalmopathy. This chain connects TRBV6-5 to TRBJ2-2, with a weak D call TRBD2 (6 bases). The source material was blood. This clonotype was sampled from a woman in her 40s with Graves' hyperthyroidism. DNA of the CDR3: TGTGCCAGCAGTTGGGACGGGGGATCCACCGGGGAGCTGTTTTTT. It translates to CASSWDGGSTGELFF.